This TCR beta chain was recorded in a study of T cells after yellow fever vaccination. Study in general: Preparation of the low-cell-number fractions used SMART-Seq v4 Ultra Low Input.

One entry per CDR3 protein, called by TCRdb with MiXCR from the 5' RACE reads. The repertoire holds about 240,000 distinct CDR3 sequences, with approximately 3.8% as singletons. Germline assignment: CDR1 LGHNT and CDR2 FRNRAP. J was trimmed by 6 bases and V by 6 bases; bases with no gene match: 10. The CDR3 has 15 residues. Broader study findings: CD4 and CD8 compartments shared a small share of clonotypes.

Details on this clonotype: What it recognizes is unknown.

This sequence was found in a man younger than 35 who received the YFV17D yellow fever vaccine. Sample: PBMCs, taken 15 days after the yellow fever booster vaccination. J is TRBJ2-5 and V is TRBV12-5; 10 bases agree with TRBD2. CDR3 coding DNA: TGTGCTAGTGGCGAAGCGGGGGGGCCTGAAAAGACCCAGTACTTC. Translating it yields CASGEAGGPEKTQYF.